This T cell receptor beta chain came from a study of blood T cell repertoires in COVID-19 (dated by TCRdb to 2020 to 2021). In the study overall: Samples covering the acute and convalescent phases of COVID-19 were provided by collaborators in the United States, Italy and Spain. The prospective study material was composed of cDNA or gDNA derived from T cells, B-cell-depleted T cells, or PBMCs. Deeply sampled blood TCRbeta repertoires from subjects exposed to, actively infected with, or recovered from COVID-19 were included in the dataset. The repertoires were made available in a free public database intended to serve as a resource for research on the immune response to SARS-CoV-2. Samples came from the ongoing ImmuneRACE study (first 160 participants) plus 1,254 subjects from 6 global collaborators. The sample metadata nearly always contained a de-identified subject ID, COVID-19 status, age in years and sex. Where HLA class I and class II types were available, the types were taken from metadata supplied by the sample provider, not from assay-based typing. What the study reported, not specific to this receptor: The amount of clinical and demographic metadata varied by source and participant and was provided uncurated.

About this clone itself: What antigen it recognizes has not been identified. No much larger clone exists at a distance of one base, and base qualities are not known.

The immunoSEQ Assay, a bias-controlled multiplex PCR, was used to amplify TCRbeta CDR3 regions from genomic DNA. The paper's processing steps were these. Within the assay, amplification of reference gene primers was used to estimate how many nucleated cells each sample contained. Sequence reads were collapsed and filtered to measure the absolute abundance of every unique TCRbeta CDR3 rearrangement. For each sample, productive Simpson clonality was calculated as the square root of Simpson's diversity index over productive rearrangements. Here the immuneACCESS table is served through TCRdb, limited to in-frame sequences with V and J called. Missing clones are a known gap in these copies; in checked studies unresolved V genes cover under half, and the rest lacks a known reason. V and J calls and clone size are copied from that table; D and trimming were computed from the DNA. This sample holds some 130,000 clones; more than 70% were observed only once. About 5.5% of the sample goes to the ten largest clones.

Participants in the prospective study were enrolled through a virtual design, were aged roughly 18 to 95 years, and lived in roughly 25 United States geographic areas. To assign participants to cohorts, the prospective study relied on clinical history that participants themselves reported in a screening survey and a study questionnaire. Each participant in the prospective study had whole blood, serum and a nasopharyngeal or oropharyngeal swab collected by mobile phlebotomists. Prospective study participants could optionally give additional blood draws and questionnaires over an approximately two-month period. Prospective study blood samples were shipped either frozen or at room temperature before DNA extraction. The clonotype was recovered from a middle-aged man with acute COVID-19. Sequencing used PBMCs or T cells enriched from blood (not recorded which).

The DNA reads TGCGCCAGCACCGAGGGACAGGGTGAAGGTGGCTACACCTTC. It encodes CASTEGQGEGGYTF. The chain couples TRBV5-1 to TRBJ1-2, with 9 junctional bases fitting TRBD1. Ends trimmed: V by 6 bases, J by 7 bases; bases unmatched to a gene: 10. The CDR3 covers 14 residues, taking in both the cysteine and the phenylalanine. Only the CDR3 DNA is retained, 42 bases long and in frame from the first base. The germline V gene yields SGHRS for CDR1 and YFSETQ for CDR2.